The present T cell receptor (beta chain) was sequenced within a study of cytomegalovirus exposure and HLA in healthy donors. Study-level points and caveats: Most of the TCR beta V segments (in an earlier analysis) were productive either about 87% or about 30% of the time. HLA-A and HLA-B allele assignments for most subjects were reportedly predicted accurately using TCR beta sequences. Researchers left out some V segments, among them TRBV6-2 and TRBV6-3, as indistinguishable. Information on immune exposure was restricted to one variable (CMV serostatus).

Germline-derived CDR1 and CDR2 are LGHNA and YSLEER. The V and J ends lost 0 bases and 2 bases, in that order; junction bases with no gene match: 1. This CDR3 spans 15 amino acids. Use of 60 Vbeta and 13 Jbeta primers characterized the PCR. Produced via immunoSEQ multiplex PCR; TCRdb's table is partial and in-frame only. The data show roughly 190,000 clones, 81% seen once. In regard to this clone: Its matching antigen is unknown.

The sample consisted of PBMCs. This clonotype was obtained from a man aged 50 to 60 in good health and CMV-seronegative. V gene TRBV4-3 combines with J gene TRBJ2-1; 7 positions agree with TRBD1. CDR3 nucleotides: TGCGCCAGCAGCCAAGAGACAGGGACCTACAATGAGCAGTTCTTC. Protein product: CASSQETGTYNEQFF.